Listed here is a single T cell receptor beta chain. This specimen belongs to a study of control samples from healthy donors and cancer patients. The assay was immunoSEQ multiplex PCR, and TCRdb's table has in-frame clones only and misses some. The sample has approximately 70,000 clones, roughly 80% seen once. This CDR3 comprises 15 residues. The V and J ends lost 6 bases and 4 bases, in that order; junction bases with no gene match: 5. CDR1 is MGHDK, CDR2 SYGVNS, per germline. Input material: blood. The clonotype was recovered from a middle-aged man in good health. The genes are TRBV25-1 and TRBJ2-1; 11 nucleotides agree with TRBD2. The CDR3 loop is CASRIGTSGYNEQFF. The CDR3 DNA sequence: TGTGCCAGCAGGATAGGGACTAGCGGTTACAATGAGCAGTTCTTC.